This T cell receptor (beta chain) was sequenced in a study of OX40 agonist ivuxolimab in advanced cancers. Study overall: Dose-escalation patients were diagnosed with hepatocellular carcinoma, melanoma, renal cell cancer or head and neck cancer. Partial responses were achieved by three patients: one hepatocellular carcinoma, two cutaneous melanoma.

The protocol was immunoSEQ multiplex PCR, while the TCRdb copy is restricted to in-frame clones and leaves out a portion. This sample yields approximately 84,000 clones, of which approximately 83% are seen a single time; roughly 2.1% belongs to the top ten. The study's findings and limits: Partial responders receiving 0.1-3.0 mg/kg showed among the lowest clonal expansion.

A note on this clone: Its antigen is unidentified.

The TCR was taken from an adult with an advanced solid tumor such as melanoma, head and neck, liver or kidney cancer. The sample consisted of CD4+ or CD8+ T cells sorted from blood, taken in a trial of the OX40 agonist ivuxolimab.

CDR3 residues: CASSYRDGTEAFF. The CDR3 DNA follows: TGTGCCAGCAGTTACAGGGATGGCACTGAAGCTTTCTTT. This chain joins TRBV6-5 and TRBJ1-1; the D is unclear. The germline V gene encodes CDR1 MNHEY and CDR2 SVGAGI. The CDR3 extends over 13 amino acids. Trimming took off 2 bases at V and 4 bases at J, with 8 bases between the two ends.